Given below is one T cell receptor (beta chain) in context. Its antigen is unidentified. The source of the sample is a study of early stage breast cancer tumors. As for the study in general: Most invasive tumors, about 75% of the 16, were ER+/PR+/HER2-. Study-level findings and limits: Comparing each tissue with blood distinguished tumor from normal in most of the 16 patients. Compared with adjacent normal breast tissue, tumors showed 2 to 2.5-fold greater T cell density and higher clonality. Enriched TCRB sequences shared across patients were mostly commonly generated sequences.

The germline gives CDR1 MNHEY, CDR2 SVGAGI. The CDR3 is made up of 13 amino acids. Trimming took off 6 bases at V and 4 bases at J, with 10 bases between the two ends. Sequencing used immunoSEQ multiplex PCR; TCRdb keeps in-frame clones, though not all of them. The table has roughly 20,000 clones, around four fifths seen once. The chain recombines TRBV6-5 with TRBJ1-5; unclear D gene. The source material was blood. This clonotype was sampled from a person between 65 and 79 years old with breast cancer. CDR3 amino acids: CASSLLRNQPQHF. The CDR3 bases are TGTGCCAGCAGCCTACTGCGGAATCAGCCCCAGCATTTT.